One and the same sample provided the 5 T cell receptor beta chains below, sequenced in a study of T cell responses to AZD1222 COVID-19 vaccine (dated by TCRdb to 2020 to 2023). The library was made by the immunoSEQ multiplex PCR assay. TCRdb mirrors the immuneACCESS table, restricted to in-frame sequences. Some clones are absent from its copies; in checked studies, under half trace to an unresolved V gene, and the reason for the others is unknown. For this sample the table gives about 88,000 clones, of which about 88% were detected only once. Roughly 3.7% of the sample is held by the ten biggest clonotypes. This specimen's time point label, interpreted: baseline before first vaccination. This specimen consisted of peripheral blood, obtained on day 0 of AZD1222 vaccination. The receptors originated from an adult in good health.

The rearrangement joins TRBV3-1 (or the pseudogene TRBV3-2) to TRBJ1-6; unclear D gene. CDR1 LGHDT and CDR2 YNNKEL come from the germline V gene (reference sequence). The CDR3 is 16 amino acids. V was cut by 1 base and J by 9 bases, with 16 bases left in between. The CDR3 loop is CASSQGTARAGSPLHF. Written as DNA, the CDR3 is TGTGCCAGCAGCCAAGGGACGGCGAGGGCAGGTTCACCCCTCCACTTT.

The chain links TRBV18 to TRBJ1-2; 7 bases line up with TRBD1. V lost 4 bases, J lost 7 bases, and 9 bases stayed unmatched. Looked up from germline, CDR1 is KGHSH and CDR2 is LQKENI. The CDR3 extends over 14 amino acids. CDR3 bases: TGTGCCAGCTCACGCTCCGGGACAGAGTTTGGCTACACCTTC. Its protein product is CASSRSGTEFGYTF. Complete variable domain (other parts from reference TRBV18 and TRBJ1-2): NAGVMQNPRHLVRRRGQEARLRCSPMKGHSHVYWYRQLPEEGLKFMVYLQKENIIDESGMPKERFSAEFPKEGPSILRIQQVVRGDSAAYFCASSRSGTEFGYTFGSGTRLTVV.

The chain employs TRBV4-1 and TRBJ1-4, with D unresolved. CDR1 MGHRA and CDR2 YSYEKL come from the germline V gene. The V and J ends lost 0 bases and 1 base respectively, with 9 bases between them. The length of the CDR3 is 16 residues. CDR3 DNA: TGCGCCAGCAGCCAAGATGGCGGGGAAACTAATGAAAAACTGTTTTTT. The encoded protein is CASSQDGGETNEKLFF.

The chain employs TRBV6-6 and TRBJ1-1; D possibly corresponds to TRBD1 (5 bases). The CDR3 spans 13 residues. The V gene lost 0 bases and the J gene lost 5 bases, with 7 bases spanning the gap. Germline CDR1 is MNHNY and CDR2 is SVGAGI (reference sequence). The chain's CDR3 is CASSYSRGTEAFF. The CDR3 DNA reads TGTGCCAGCAGTTACTCAAGGGGAACTGAAGCTTTCTTT.

The CDR3 region is CAWSSSSPRSGYTF. The DNA for the CDR3 is TGTGCCTGGAGTTCCTCCTCTCCACGGAGTGGCTACACCTTC. This chain joins TRBV30 and TRBJ1-2; D is undetermined. The germline gives CDR1 GTSNPN, CDR2 SVGIG (reference sequence). Between the trimmed V and J ends, which lost 2 bases and 7 bases, there was a span of 17 bases. The CDR3 is 14 residues long.